This passage covers 23 T cell receptor beta chains from one sample sequenced in a study of blood T cells in healthy people across ages. A second about 7 to 11 cycle PCR used barcoded and J-beta primers. A single record per CDR3 protein comes from TCRdb applying MiXCR to the 5' RACE reads. The sample records more than 650,000 distinct CDR3 sequences, roughly 24% being singletons. The same specimen was also included in a second study, on T cells of mothers and their children.

Material for sequencing was blood. The receptors stem from a boy younger than 18 in good health.

This clonotype has ten or more counts. This chain uses TRBV25-1 with TRBJ2-1; D unresolved. The CDR3 has 13 residues. The germline CDR1 and CDR2 sequences are MGHDK and SYGVNS. V was shortened by 4 bases and J by 7 bases, with 11 bases between the two germline ends. CDR3 coding DNA: TGTGCCAGCAGTGTATTATTGGGGAATGAGCAGTTCTTC. Its translation: CASSVLLGNEQFF.

The chain has TRBV6-6 and TRBJ2-7, with 8 bases identical to TRBD1. CDR3 size: 14 residues. V shed 5 bases, J shed 3 bases, and the junction held 6 bases outside the gene matches. The germline V gene has CDR1 MNHNY and CDR2 SVGAGI (reference sequence). The CDR3 sequence is CASSLQGANYEQYF. CDR3 sequence (DNA): TGTGCCAGCAGTCTTCAGGGGGCAAACTACGAGCAGTACTTC.

In its sample, this clonotype was seen a few times. At one boundary the junction diverges from the germline segment, which might be a read error. The chain carries TRBV11-2 and TRBJ2-5; no firm D call. Gene TRBJ2-1 matches the end of the DNA better, so the J call may be wrong. Looked up from germline, CDR1 is SGHAT and CDR2 is FQNNGV. CDR3 length equals 14 residues. CDR3 amino acids: CASSHGAIYIEQFF. The CDR3 bases are TGTGCCAGCAGTCACGGTGCGATCTACATTGAGCAGTTCTTC.

The chain's CDR3 is CSARSQDRTTLFQETQYF. As DNA, the CDR3 is TGCAGTGCTAGATCCCAAGACAGGACCACGCTGTTCCAAGAGACCCAGTACTTC. The gene calls are TRBV20-1 and TRBJ2-5, with a possible D match to TRBD1 (6 bases). Per the germline V gene, CDR1 is DFQATT and CDR2 is SNEGSKA (reference sequence). V lost 2 bases and J 1 base, leaving 23 bases between the germline ends. The CDR3 totals 18 residues.

This clonotype turned up a few times. This chain joins TRBV20-1 and TRBJ2-7; 7 bases match TRBD1. The trim removed 5 bases at V and 3 bases at J, leaving 19 bases unmatched. CDR1 and CDR2 (germline): DFQATT, SNEGSKA (reference sequence). This CDR3 contains 17 residues. CDR3 in amino acids: CSAPGPSGTAHVYEQYF. CDR3 nucleotide sequence: TGCAGTGCTCCGGGGCCTTCCGGGACAGCGCACGTCTACGAGCAGTACTTC.

This clonotype appeared a few times. This sequence joins TRBV28 and TRBJ2-1, with 12 bases aligning to TRBD2. Germline V gene lookup returns CDR1 MDHEN and CDR2 SYDVKM. This CDR3 has 16 residues. V lost 5 bases to trimming and J lost 1 base; unmatched junction nucleotides: 3. CDR3 protein: CASSQLAGGSYNEQFF. The CDR3 DNA reads TGTGCCAGCAGTCAACTAGCGGGGGGTTCCTACAATGAGCAGTTCTTC.

The sample holds one count of this clonotype. The chain joins TRBV7-9 to TRBJ2-5, with 7 bases identical to TRBD2. Trimming took 1 base from V and 8 from J; bases not matched to a gene: 10. Germline V CDR1 and CDR2: SEHNR, FQNEAQ (reference sequence). The CDR3 covers 15 residues. This CDR3 reads CASSLDLAAKQTQYF. The CDR3 DNA sequence: TGTGCCAGCAGCTTAGATCTAGCGGCGAAGCAAACCCAGTACTTC.

This clonotype has more than one count but fewer than ten. This sequence joins TRBV10-3 and TRBJ1-2; weak D call: TRBD1 (6 bases). Trimming took off 7 bases at V and 8 bases at J, with 17 bases between the two ends. Germline assignment: CDR1 ENHRY and CDR2 SYGVKD. CDR3 size: 13 residues. The CDR3 DNA follows: TGTGCCATCACCTTCCACAGGGTCGAAGGCTACACCTTC. The encoded protein is CAITFHRVEGYTF.

Only a few counts were recorded for this clonotype. The gene calls are TRBV29-1 and TRBJ1-4; the D is unclear. The CDR3 extends over 15 amino acids. Germline CDR1 and CDR2: SQVTM and ANQGSEA. V was trimmed by 4 bases and J by 0 bases, leaving 12 bases between them. The CDR3 nucleotides read TGCAGCGTTGGCGGACCTACCGCAACTAATGAAAAACTGTTTTTT. Translating gives CSVGGPTATNEKLFF.

A remark on this clonotype: A much larger clonotype is one base distant, so this may be a read error. The chain carries TRBV3-1 and TRBJ2-5; D may be TRBD1 (5 bases). The tail of the sequence fits TRBJ2-7 better, so the J call may be wrong. This CDR3 is built from 16 residues. Germline V gene data show CDR1 as LGHDT and CDR2 as YNNKEL (reference sequence). CDR3 sequence: CASSQEVGQGTYEQYV. In nucleotides, the CDR3 is TGTGCCAGCAGCCAAGAAGTGGGGCAGGGTACCTACGAGCAGTACGTC.

This clonotype was detected a few times. The V call is TRBV7-8, the J call TRBJ2-4, with unresolved D. CDR1 is SGHVS, CDR2 FQNEAQ, per germline. V was cut by 1 base and J by 7 bases, with 14 bases left in between. This CDR3 has 15 residues. The CDR3 reads CASSLGLPEVNIQYF. CDR3 coding DNA: TGTGCCAGCAGCTTAGGACTCCCAGAGGTGAACATTCAGTACTTC.

This clonotype was counted only a few times. Sequence at one end of the junction differs from germline and may be a read error. The rearrangement uses TRBV10-3 and TRBJ1-5, with D unresolved. This CDR3 region has 14 residues. Germline CDR1 ENHRY, CDR2 SYGVKD. CDR3 loop: CAISENGNNLPQHF. The DNA of the CDR3 is TGTGCCATCAGTGAAAATGGGAACAATCTGCCCCAGCATTTT.

This clonotype was detected a few times. This sequence joins TRBV5-1 and TRBJ2-5, with D maybe TRBD1 (6 bases). The CDR3 runs to 13 residues. Looked up from germline, CDR1 is SGHRS and CDR2 is YFSETQ. V lost 4 bases, J lost 5 bases, and 12 bases lay in between. CDR3 residues: CASSGDMEETQYF. The CDR3 DNA reads as TGCGCCAGCAGCGGGGACATGGAGGAGACCCAGTACTTC. Combining the CDR3 with reference TRBV5-1 and TRBJ2-5 gives the whole variable domain KAGVTQTPRYLIKTRGQQVTLSCSPISGHRSVSWYQQTPGQGLQFLFEYFSETQRNKGNFPGRFSGRQFSNSRSEMNVSTLELGDSALYLCASSGDMEETQYFGPGTRLLVL.

The chain uses TRBV11-2 and TRBJ2-1; unclear D gene. CDR3 size: 14 residues. Germline-derived CDR1 and CDR2 are SGHAT and FQNNGV. V lost 1 base and J 4 bases, leaving 8 bases between the germline ends. CDR3 sequence reads: CASSLASDYNEQFF. The CDR3 DNA follows: TGTGCCAGCAGCTTAGCGTCTGATTACAATGAGCAGTTCTTC.

In the case of this clonotype: Germline and junction disagree at one end, which may indicate a read error. V is TRBV6-5 and J is TRBJ2-1; the D is unclear. The germline gives CDR1 MNHEY, CDR2 SVGAGI. CDR3 length: 13 residues. CDR3 residues: CVSSTNSYNEQFF. The CDR3 DNA is TGTGTCAGCAGTACGAACTCCTACAATGAGCAGTTCTTC.

This clonotype was detected a few times. The J gene is TRBJ2-7, the V gene TRBV6-5; 8 nucleotides match TRBD2. The V gene's germline CDR1 is MNHEY and CDR2 SVGAGI. The J segment lost 0 bases and the V segment lost 8 bases, leaving 6 bases of the junction unmatched. The CDR3 totals 14 residues. CDR3 protein: CASQLAEYSYEQYF. The DNA of the CDR3 is TGTGCCAGCCAACTAGCGGAGTACTCCTACGAGCAGTACTTC.

This clonotype turned up a few times. The rearrangement uses TRBV3-1 and TRBJ2-4; D remains ambiguous. Between the trimmed V and J ends, which lost 4 bases and 3 bases, there was a span of 13 bases. Germline lookup yields CDR1 LGHDT and CDR2 YNNKEL (reference sequence). This CDR3 is built from 15 residues. This CDR3 is CASSPGSTFKNIQYF. In DNA, the CDR3 is TGTGCCAGCAGCCCCGGGTCCACGTTCAAAAACATTCAGTACTTC. The variable domain in full, completed from reference TRBV3-1 and TRBJ2-4, reads DTAVSQTPKYLVTQMGNDKSIKCEQNLGHDTMYWYKQDSKKFLKIMFSYNNKELIINETVPNRFSPKSPDKAHLNLHINSLELGDSAVYFCASSPGSTFKNIQYFGAGTRLSVL.

This clonotype was seen only a few times. This rearrangement joins TRBV12-3 or TRBV12-4 to TRBJ2-4; 11 nucleotides line up with TRBD2. Germline trimming cut 5 bases from V and 3 bases from J; bases unmatched to any gene: 6. The CDR3 runs to 16 residues. The CDR3 coding sequence is TGTGCCAGCAGTCACACGACTAGCGGGAACAAAAACATTCAGTACTTC. Its translation: CASSHTTSGNKNIQYF.

J is TRBJ2-5 and V is TRBV5-4; D call uncertain. Germline V gene lookup returns CDR1 SGHNT and CDR2 YYREEE (reference sequence). Trimming removed 0 bases at V and 7 bases at J, with 19 bases between. The CDR3 is 16 amino acids. The CDR3 nucleotides are TGTGCCAGCAGCTTGGTATCTCGTTCGGGTAAAGGGACCCAGTACTTC. Protein product: CASSLVSRSGKGTQYF. The variable domain in full, with the rest retrieved from reference TRBV5-4 and TRBJ2-5, is ETGVTQSPTHLIKTRGQQVTLRCSSQSGHNTVSWYQQALGQGPQFIFQYYREEENGRGNFPPRFSGLQFPNYSSELNVNALELDDSALYLCASSLVSRSGKGTQYFGPGTRLLVL.

This clonotype has only a few counts. The rearrangement uses TRBV27 and TRBJ2-7, with D perhaps given as TRBD1 or TRBD2 (5 bases each). Germline lookup yields CDR1 MNHEY and CDR2 SMNVEV (reference sequence). V was clipped by 2 bases and J by 0 bases, with 11 bases between them. This CDR3 has 15 residues. CDR3 protein: CASSLEGWGSYEQYF. CDR3 DNA: TGTGCCAGCAGTTTAGAGGGGTGGGGCTCCTACGAGCAGTACTTC.

This chain connects TRBV11-2 to TRBJ2-1; D is undetermined. Germline V CDR1 and CDR2: SGHAT, FQNNGV. CDR3 length equals 11 residues. Trimming pared 1 base from V and 10 bases from J, leaving 5 bases between. The CDR3 nucleotides read TGTGCCAGCAGCTTAGTGAAAGAGCAGTTCTTC. As protein: CASSLVKEQFF.

This clonotype was detected only a few times. The chain employs TRBV2 and TRBJ2-7; TRBD1 aligns across 7 bases. CDR1 SNHLY and CDR2 FYNNEI come from the germline V gene. The V segment lost 2 bases and the J segment 3 bases; nucleotides outside the gene matches: 7. The CDR3 has 15 amino acids. The CDR3 DNA reads TGTGCCAGCAGTGAATGGCCGGGACAGAACTACGAGCAGTACTTC. This sequence encodes CASSEWPGQNYEQYF.

This chain connects TRBV29-1 to TRBJ2-5; 8 bases line up with TRBD2. After removal of 0 bases from V and 2 bases from J, the junction contained 8 bases not matched to a gene. Per germline, CDR1 SQVTM and CDR2 ANQGSEA. CDR3 length equals 16 residues. This CDR3 is CSVEDRNSGAQETQYF. The CDR3 DNA is TGCAGCGTTGAAGATCGGAATAGCGGGGCTCAAGAGACCCAGTACTTC.